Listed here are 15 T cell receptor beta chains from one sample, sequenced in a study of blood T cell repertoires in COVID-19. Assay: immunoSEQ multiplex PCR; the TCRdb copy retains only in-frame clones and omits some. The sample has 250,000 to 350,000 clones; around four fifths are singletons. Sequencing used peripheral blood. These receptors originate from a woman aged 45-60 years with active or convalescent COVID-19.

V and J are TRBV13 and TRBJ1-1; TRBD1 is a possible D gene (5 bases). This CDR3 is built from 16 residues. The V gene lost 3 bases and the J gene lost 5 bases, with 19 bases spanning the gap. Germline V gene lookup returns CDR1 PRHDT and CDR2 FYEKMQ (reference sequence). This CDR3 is CASSFFSGATDTEAFF. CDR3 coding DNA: TGTGCCAGCAGCTTCTTTAGTGGGGCTACGGATACTGAAGCTTTCTTT.

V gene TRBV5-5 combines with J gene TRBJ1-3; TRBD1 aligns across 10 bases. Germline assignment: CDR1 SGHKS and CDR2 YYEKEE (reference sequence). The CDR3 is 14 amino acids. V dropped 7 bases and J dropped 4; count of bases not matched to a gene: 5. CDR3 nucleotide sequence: TGTGCCAGCGCGGACAGGGGGGGCGGAAACACCATATATTTT. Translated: CASADRGGGNTIYF.

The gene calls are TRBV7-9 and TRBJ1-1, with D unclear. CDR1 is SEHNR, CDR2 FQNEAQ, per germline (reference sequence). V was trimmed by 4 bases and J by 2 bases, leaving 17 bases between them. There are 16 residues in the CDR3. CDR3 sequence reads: CASSSRRRGSNTEAFF. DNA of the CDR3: TGTGCCAGCAGCTCCCGTAGGCGGGGAAGCAACACTGAAGCTTTCTTT.

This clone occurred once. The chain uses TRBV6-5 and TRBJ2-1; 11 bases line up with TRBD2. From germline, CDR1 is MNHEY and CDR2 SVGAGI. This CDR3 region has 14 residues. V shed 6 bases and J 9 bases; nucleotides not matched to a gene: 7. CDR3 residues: CASSGTSGYREQFF. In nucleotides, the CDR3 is TGTGCCAGCAGCGGGACTAGCGGATACCGTGAGCAGTTCTTC.

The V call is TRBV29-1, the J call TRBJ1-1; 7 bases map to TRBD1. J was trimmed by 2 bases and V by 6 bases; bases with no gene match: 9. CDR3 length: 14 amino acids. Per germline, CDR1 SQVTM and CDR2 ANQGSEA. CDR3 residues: CSVIPGTANTEAFF. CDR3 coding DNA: TGCAGCGTCATACCCGGGACAGCCAACACTGAAGCTTTCTTT.

CDR3 sequence: CASSFSRATDTQYF. In DNA form, the CDR3 reads TGTGCCAGCAGCTTCTCGCGGGCAACAGATACGCAGTATTTT. The rearrangement links TRBV7-9 to TRBJ2-3, with D perhaps matching TRBD2 (5 bases). CDR1 and CDR2 from the germline V gene are SEHNR and FQNEAQ (reference sequence). Trimming pared 3 bases from V and 3 bases from J, leaving 10 bases between. CDR3 length equals 14 residues. The entire variable domain, with the rest obtained from reference TRBV7-9 and TRBJ2-3, is as follows: DTGVSQNPRHKITKRGQNVTFRCDPISEHNRLYWYRQTLGQGPEFLTYFQNEAQLEKSRLLSDRFSAERPKGSFSTLEIQRTEQGDSAMYLCASSFSRATDTQYFGPGTRLTVL.

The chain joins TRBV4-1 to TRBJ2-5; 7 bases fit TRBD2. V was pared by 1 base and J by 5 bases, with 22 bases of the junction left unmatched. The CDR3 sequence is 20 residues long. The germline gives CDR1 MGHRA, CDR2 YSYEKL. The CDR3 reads CASSQGRLLGVLGRGETQYF. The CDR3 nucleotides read TGCGCCAGCAGCCAAGGTCGCCTTCTGGGGGTGTTGGGGCGGGGGGAGACCCAGTACTTC.

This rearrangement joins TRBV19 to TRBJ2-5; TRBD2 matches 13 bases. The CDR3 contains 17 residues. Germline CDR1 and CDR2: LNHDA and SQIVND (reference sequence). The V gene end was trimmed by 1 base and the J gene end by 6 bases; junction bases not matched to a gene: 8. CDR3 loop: CASSIARTSGSLKTQYF. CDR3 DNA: TGTGCCAGTAGTATAGCTAGGACTAGCGGGAGTTTGAAGACCCAGTACTTC.

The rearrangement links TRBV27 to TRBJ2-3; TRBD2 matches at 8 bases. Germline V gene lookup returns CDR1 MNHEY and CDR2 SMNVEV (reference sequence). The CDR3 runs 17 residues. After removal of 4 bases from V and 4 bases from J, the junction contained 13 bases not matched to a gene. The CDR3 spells CASSWGLGGHRADTQYF. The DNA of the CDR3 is TGTGCCAGCAGTTGGGGACTAGGGGGGCACCGGGCAGATACGCAGTATTTT.

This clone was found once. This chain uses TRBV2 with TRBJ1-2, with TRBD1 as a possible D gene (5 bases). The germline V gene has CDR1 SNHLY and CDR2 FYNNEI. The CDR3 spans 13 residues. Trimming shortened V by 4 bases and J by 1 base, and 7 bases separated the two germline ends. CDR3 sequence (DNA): TGTGCCAGCAGTGTCCAGGGTAACTATGGCTACACCTTC. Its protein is CASSVQGNYGYTF. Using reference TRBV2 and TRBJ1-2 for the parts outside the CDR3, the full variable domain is EPEVTQTPSHQVTQMGQEVILRCVPISNHLYFYWYRQILGQKVEFLVSFYNNEISEKSEIFDDQFSVERPDGSNFTLKIRSTKLEDSAMYFCASSVQGNYGYTFGSGTRLTVV.

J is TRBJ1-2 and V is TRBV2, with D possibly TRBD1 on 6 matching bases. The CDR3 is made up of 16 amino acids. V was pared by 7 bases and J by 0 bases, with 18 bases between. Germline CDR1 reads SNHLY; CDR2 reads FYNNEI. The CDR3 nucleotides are TGTGCCAGCATTCGGACAGTGACTCTATCTAACTATGGCTACACCTTC. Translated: CASIRTVTLSNYGYTF.

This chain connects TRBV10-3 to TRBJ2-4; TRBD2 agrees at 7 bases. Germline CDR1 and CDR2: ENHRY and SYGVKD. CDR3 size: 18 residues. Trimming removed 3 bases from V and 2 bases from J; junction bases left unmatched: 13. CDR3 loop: CAISDAGFEGGPKNIQYF. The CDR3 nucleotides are TGTGCCATCAGTGACGCGGGTTTTGAGGGAGGGCCCAAAAACATTCAGTACTTC.

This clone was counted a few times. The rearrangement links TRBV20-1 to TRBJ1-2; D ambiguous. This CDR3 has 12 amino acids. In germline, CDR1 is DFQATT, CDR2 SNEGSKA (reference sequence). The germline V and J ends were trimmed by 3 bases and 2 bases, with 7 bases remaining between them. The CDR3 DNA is TGCAGTGCTAGTCATCAGAACTATGGCTACACCTTC. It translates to CSASHQNYGYTF.

CDR3 loop: CASSGDPGGTDTQYF. The CDR3 nucleotides read TGTGCCAGCAGCGGGGACCCAGGGGGCACAGATACGCAGTATTTT. V gene TRBV6-5 combines with J gene TRBJ2-3; D possibly corresponds to TRBD1 (6 bases). The CDR3 is 15 amino acids. Trimming removed 6 bases from V and 1 base from J, with 14 bases in between. Germline-derived CDR1 and CDR2 are MNHEY and SVGAGI.

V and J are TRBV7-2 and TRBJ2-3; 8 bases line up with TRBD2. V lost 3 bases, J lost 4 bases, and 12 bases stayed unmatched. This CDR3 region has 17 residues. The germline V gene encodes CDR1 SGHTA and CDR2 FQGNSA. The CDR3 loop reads CASSFGGLVVTPDTQYF. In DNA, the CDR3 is TGTGCCAGCAGCTTCGGGGGACTAGTCGTTACCCCAGATACGCAGTATTTT. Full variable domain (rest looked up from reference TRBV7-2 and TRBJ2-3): GAGVSQSPSNKVTEKGKDVELRCDPISGHTALYWYRQSLGQGLEFLIYFQGNSAPDKSGLPSDRFSAERTGGSVSTLTIQRTQQEDSAVYLCASSFGGLVVTPDTQYFGPGTRLTVL.